This TCR beta chain emerged from a study of CXCR3-negative and CXCR3-positive naive CD8 T cells. The CDR3 sequence is 13 residues long. CDR1 is SQVTM and CDR2 is ANQGSEA in the germline V gene. Broader study findings: Naive cells with CXCR3 showed TRB CDR3s that were more hydrophobic than those in CXCR3-negative naive cells. Memory, not naive, CXCR3-negative and CXCR3-positive cells differed in TRBV-TRBJ usage.

On this clonotype itself: What it recognizes is unknown.

Libraries were UMI-labeled 5' RACE TRB cDNA. TCRdb reworked the 5' RACE reads into one entry per CDR3 protein, no DNA. The sample table includes some 150,000 distinct CDR3 sequences. V usage is TRBV29-1 and J usage is TRBJ2-1; TCRdb designates TRBD1, a call that cannot be tested without DNA. The receptor comes from a human donor in good health. Some clones in this sample may be carry-over from other donors' samples. What was sequenced was naive CXCR3+ CD8+ T cells from blood. Stated subset: CD45RO-CCR7+CD27+CD95- naive CD8+ T cells expressing CXCR3 (TNR3+). This chain's CDR3 is CSVGWGVYNEQFF.